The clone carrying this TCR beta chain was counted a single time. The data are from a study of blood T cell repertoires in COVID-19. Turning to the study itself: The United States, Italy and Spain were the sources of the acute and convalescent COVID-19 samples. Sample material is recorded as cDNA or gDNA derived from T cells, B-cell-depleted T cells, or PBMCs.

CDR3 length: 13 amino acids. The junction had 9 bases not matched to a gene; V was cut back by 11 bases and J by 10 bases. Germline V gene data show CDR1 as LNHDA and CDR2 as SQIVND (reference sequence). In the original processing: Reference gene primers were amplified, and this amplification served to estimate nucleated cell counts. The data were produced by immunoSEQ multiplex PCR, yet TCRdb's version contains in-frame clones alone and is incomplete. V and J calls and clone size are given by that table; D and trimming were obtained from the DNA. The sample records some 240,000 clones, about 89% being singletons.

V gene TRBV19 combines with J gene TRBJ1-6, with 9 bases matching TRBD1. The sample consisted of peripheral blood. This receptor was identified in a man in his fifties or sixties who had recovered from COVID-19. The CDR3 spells CAGGQGYGSPLHF. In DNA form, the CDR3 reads TGTGCCGGCGGACAGGGGTATGGCTCACCCCTCCACTTT.